This TCR beta chain was captured by sequencing in a study of beta chain features in type 1 diabetes. This CDR3 region has 15 residues. The germline CDR1 and CDR2 sequences are SQVTM and ANQGSEA. J lost 0 bases, V lost 6 bases, and 10 bases had no gene match. Expressed TCRB transcripts were sequenced because the entire RNA isolate underwent reverse transcription. Sequencing was performed with immunoSEQ multiplex PCR; in TCRdb, only in-frame clones are kept and a portion is missing. The sample contains roughly 400,000 clones, approximately 15% of which appear only once. The sequence came from a man aged 25 to 40 in good health. The source material was naive CD4+ T cells from blood. The J gene is TRBJ1-1, the V gene TRBV29-1; 7 bases map to TRBD1. The CDR3 DNA reads TGCAGCGTCAAAATCACAGGGGACCTGAACACTGAAGCTTTCTTT. This encodes CSVKITGDLNTEAFF.